A selection of T cell receptor beta chains follows, all from one sample in a study of OX40 agonist ivuxolimab in advanced cancers. Method: immunoSEQ multiplex PCR; TCRdb's copy keeps in-frame clones and lacks some. This sample has about 84,000 clones, with over 65% found just once. The sample here was CD4+ or CD8+ T cells sorted from blood, taken in a trial of the OX40 agonist ivuxolimab. These receptors were obtained from an adult with an advanced solid tumor such as melanoma, head and neck, liver or kidney cancer. CDR3s include the opening cysteine and the closing phenylalanine or tryptophan. Fields, in order: CDR3 DNA, CDR3 protein, D gene, V gene, clone size, J gene. A D gene is named only where the DNA matches it firmly. Size tells how often a clone was seen (once, few, many) or the class of an expanded clone, and some rows leave it out.

TGCGCCAGCAGCTTGGACCCAGGCTCTGGAAACACCATATATTTT,CASSLDPGSGNTIYF,NA,TRBV5-1,NA,TRBJ1-3
TGTGCCAGCAGTCAACTCACAGGGGACCAAGAGACCCAGTACTTC,CASSQLTGDQETQYF,TRBD1,TRBV6-5,once,TRBJ2-5
TGTGCCAGCAGTCCGCGACAGGGCGGCCGCACTGAAGCTTTCTTT,CASSPRQGGRTEAFF,TRBD1,TRBV27,NA,TRBJ1-1
TGTGCCAGCAGCTTAGGAGTGGGCGGGGGCTACGAGCAGTACTTC,CASSLGVGGGYEQYF,TRBD2,TRBV7-2,few,TRBJ2-7
TGTGCCAGCACCGGACAGTTCACGAACACCGGGGAGCTGTTTTTT,CASTGQFTNTGELFF,NA,TRBV7-2,NA,TRBJ2-2
TGTGCCAGCAGCGCCCAGGTCGGGGGGGCCGCAGATACGCAGTATTTT,CASSAQVGGAADTQYF,TRBD2,TRBV9,NA,TRBJ2-3
TGTGCCAGCAGTAAGGCTCAGTGGGCCACTGAAGCTTTCTTT,CASSKAQWATEAFF,NA,TRBV28,NA,TRBJ1-1
TGTGCCAGCAGTTTACCCCCTGGGGGACGTAGCAATCAGCCCCAGCATTTT,CASSLPPGGRSNQPQHF,NA,TRBV28,NA,TRBJ1-5
TGTGCCAGCAGTACCAACAGGGACACCGGGGAGCTGTTTTTT,CASSTNRDTGELFF,NA,TRBV27,NA,TRBJ2-2
TGTGCCAGTACCGGACTAAGCACAGATACGCAGTATTTT,CASTGLSTDTQYF,NA,TRBV19,NA,TRBJ2-3
TGTGCCAGCAGTTTCAACTATGGCTACACCTTC,CASSFNYGYTF,NA,TRBV28,NA,TRBJ1-2
TGTGCCGGCAGCGGAGGGACCAAAGAGACCCAGTACTTC,CAGSGGTKETQYF,NA,TRBV7-2,NA,TRBJ2-5
TGTGCCAGCAGTGAACATAAGGAGCAGCCCCAGCATTTT,CASSEHKEQPQHF,NA,TRBV2,NA,TRBJ1-5
TGTGCCAGCTCACCACCCACGCAGGGGAATGAGCAGTTCTTC,CASSPPTQGNEQFF,NA,TRBV18,NA,TRBJ2-1
TGTGCCAGTAGTGCACAGGGCTCCTACGAGCAGTACTTC,CASSAQGSYEQYF,NA,TRBV19,NA,TRBJ2-7
TGTGCCAGCTCACTAGGGAGCAATCAGCCCCAGCATTTT,CASSLGSNQPQHF,NA,TRBV18,NA,TRBJ1-5
TGTGCCAGCTGCCAGGGGAACGGGGGTACCGATGAGCAGTTCTTC,CASCQGNGGTDEQFF,NA,TRBV27,NA,TRBJ2-1
TGTGCCAGCAGCCAAGATAGTTGGGGACAGGGAGCTGGCTACACCTTC,CASSQDSWGQGAGYTF,TRBD1,TRBV4-2,NA,TRBJ1-2
TGTGCGACCCGGGGGCCCTTCTACGAGCAGTACTTC,CATRGPFYEQYF,NA,TRBV6-6,NA,TRBJ2-7
TGTGCCAGCAGCAAGGGGACAGGGGTTGATTTTTACGAGCAGTACTTC,CASSKGTGVDFYEQYF,TRBD1,TRBV5-5,NA,TRBJ2-7
TGTGCCAGTAGTATTTCAAGGACAGCAGCCTCTGGGGCCAACGTCCTGACTTTC,CASSISRTAASGANVLTF,NA,TRBV19,NA,TRBJ2-6
TGCAGCGTTGGAGTACAGGGGGGTGGCTACACCTTC,CSVGVQGGGYTF,TRBD1,TRBV29-1,NA,TRBJ1-2
TGTGCCAGCACCGGGACAGGAGAAAATTCACCCCTCCACTTT,CASTGTGENSPLHF,TRBD1,TRBV6-5,NA,TRBJ1-6
TGTGCCAGCAGCCTAGACAGGGCATCACGTAACGAGCAGTACTTC,CASSLDRASRNEQYF,TRBD1,TRBV7-2,NA,TRBJ2-7
TGTGCCAGCAGTTACTCCTTAGACTACGAGCAGTACTTC,CASSYSLDYEQYF,NA,TRBV6-6,NA,TRBJ2-7
TGTGCCAGCAGCACCTCTAGCGGGGGGGCTATAACAGATACGCAGTATTTT,CASSTSSGGAITDTQYF,TRBD2,TRBV5-5,NA,TRBJ2-3
TGTGCCAGCAGTCGGGAACTAGCGGGCTCCGAGCAGTACTTC,CASSRELAGSEQYF,TRBD2,TRBV2,NA,TRBJ2-7
TGTGCCAGCAGTGACGGGGCCTATAATTCACCCCTCCACTTT,CASSDGAYNSPLHF,NA,TRBV25-1,NA,TRBJ1-6
TGTGCCAGTAGTCCCGGACGGGGGGTACGGGCTTTCTTT,CASSPGRGVRAFF,NA,TRBV19,NA,TRBJ1-1
TGTGCCAGCAGCCCCCCCAACAGGGTTCGTAGCAATCAGCCCCAGCATTTT,CASSPPNRVRSNQPQHF,NA,TRBV28,few,TRBJ1-5
TGCGCCAGCAGCCCAGGGGGCTCCTTTCGGAATGAAAAACTGTTTTTT,CASSPGGSFRNEKLFF,TRBD1,TRBV4-1,once,TRBJ1-4
TGTGCCAGCAGCCCGGGGGGGGGCACTGAAGCTTTCTTT,CASSPGGGTEAFF,NA,TRBV6-4,NA,TRBJ1-1
TGTGCCAGCTCACTCAGGGATCAGACCGGGGAGCTGTTTTTT,CASSLRDQTGELFF,NA,TRBV18,NA,TRBJ2-2
TGTGCCAGCTCACCGAATCCTGACAGGCCCCGCCCCACAGATACGCAGTATTTT,CASSPNPDRPRPTDTQYF,NA,TRBV18,few,TRBJ2-3
TGTGCCAGCTCACCGACTTATTTGACAGGAGTGAACACTGAAGCTTTCTTT,CASSPTYLTGVNTEAFF,NA,TRBV18,NA,TRBJ1-1
TGTGCCAGCAGAGGGGGGCGGAACTATGGCTACACCTTC,CASRGGRNYGYTF,NA,TRBV6-4,NA,TRBJ1-2
TGTGCCAGCAGTTCCGGAGGGGGCATTTATGGCTACACCTTC,CASSSGGGIYGYTF,TRBD1,TRBV27,NA,TRBJ1-2
TGTGCCAGCAGTAAAGGGACAGCTCGGTCACCCCTCCACTTT,CASSKGTARSPLHF,TRBD1,TRBV6-1,once,TRBJ1-6
TGTGCCAGAAGCTTGGAAGACACTGAAGCTTTCTTT,CARSLEDTEAFF,NA,TRBV5-3,NA,TRBJ1-1
TGTGCCAGTAGTACCTCCGGGGGGCCCAATGAGCAGTTCTTC,CASSTSGGPNEQFF,NA,TRBV19,NA,TRBJ2-1
TGTGCCAGCAGTTTATGGGCAAGCCGGTACGAGCAGTACTTC,CASSLWASRYEQYF,NA,TRBV28,NA,TRBJ2-7
TGTGCCAGCAGCAAGGGCTCGGATGGTTCACCCCTCCACTTT,CASSKGSDGSPLHF,NA,TRBV7-3,NA,TRBJ1-6
TGTGCCAGCTCACCCACAGGGTCTGGGGCCAACGTCCTGACTTTC,CASSPTGSGANVLTF,NA,TRBV18,NA,TRBJ2-6
TGCGCCAGCAGCTTGGGTGCGAGCGGGGGGGCCATTGAGCAGTTCTTC,CASSLGASGGAIEQFF,TRBD2,TRBV5-1,NA,TRBJ2-1
TGTGCCAGCTCACCACTCGAGTCTTCATGGACAGATACGCAGTATTTT,CASSPLESSWTDTQYF,NA,TRBV18,NA,TRBJ2-3